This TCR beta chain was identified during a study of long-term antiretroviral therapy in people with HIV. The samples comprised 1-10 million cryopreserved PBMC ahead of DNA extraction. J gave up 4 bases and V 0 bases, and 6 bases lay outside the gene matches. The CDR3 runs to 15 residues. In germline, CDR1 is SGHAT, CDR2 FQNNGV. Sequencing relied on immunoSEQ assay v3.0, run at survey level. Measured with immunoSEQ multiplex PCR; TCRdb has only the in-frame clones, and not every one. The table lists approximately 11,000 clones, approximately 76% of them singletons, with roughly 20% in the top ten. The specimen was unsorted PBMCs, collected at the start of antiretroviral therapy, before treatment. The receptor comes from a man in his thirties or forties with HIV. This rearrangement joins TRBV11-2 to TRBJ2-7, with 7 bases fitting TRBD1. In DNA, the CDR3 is TGTGCCAGCAGCTTAGAAGAGGGGGCGGAATACGAGCAGTACTTC. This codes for CASSLEEGAEYEQYF.